The 9 T cell receptor beta chains below all came from one sample that was sequenced in a study of T cell responses to AZD1222 COVID-19 vaccine. Generated by immunoSEQ multiplex PCR, the TCRdb table keeps only in-frame clones and is missing some. The profile shows roughly 70,000 clones, just over 90% of them singletons. The sample was peripheral blood, taken 28 days after the second dose of the MenACWY control vaccine. The receptors come from an adult who received the MenACWY meningococcal vaccine as a control.

This clone was observed a single time. V gene TRBV27 combines with J gene TRBJ1-4; TRBD1 aligns across 10 bases. V gave up 3 bases and J gave up 7 bases; unmatched junction bases: 5. This CDR3 comprises 15 residues. Germline values: CDR1 MNHEY, CDR2 SMNVEV (reference sequence). As DNA, the CDR3 is TGTGCCAGCAGTTTTTGGGGACAGGGGAGTGAAAAACTGTTTTTT. It codes for CASSFWGQGSEKLFF.

This chain links TRBV27 with TRBJ1-6; possible D gene TRBD1, 6 bases. Germline V gene lookup returns CDR1 MNHEY and CDR2 SMNVEV (reference sequence). The length of the CDR3 is 15 residues. With 5 bases removed from V and 8 bases from J, the gap between germline ends came to 16 bases. CDR3 DNA sequence: TGTGCCAGCAGTCCCCAACAGGGTGATCATTCACCCCTCCACTTT. This encodes CASSPQQGDHSPLHF.

The chain combines TRBV25-1 with TRBJ2-2; D may be TRBD1 or TRBD2 (5 bases each). CDR3 length: 15 amino acids. V lost 5 bases and J lost 6, with 16 bases in between. Germline V gene data show CDR1 as MGHDK and CDR2 as SYGVNS. CDR3 residues: CASSPRDAPAGELFF. CDR3 coding DNA: TGTGCCAGCAGTCCCCGGGACGCCCCGGCCGGGGAGCTGTTTTTT. Supplemented by reference TRBV25-1 and TRBJ2-2, the full variable domain reads EADIYQTPRYLVIGTGKKITLECSQTMGHDKMYWYQQDPGMELHLIHYSYGVNSTEKGDLSSESTVSRIRTEHFPLTLESARPSHTSQYLCASSPRDAPAGELFFGEGSRLTVL.

The chain links TRBV5-1 to TRBJ1-2, with D unclear. The CDR3 totals 13 residues. Trimming stripped 5 bases from V and 4 bases from J, with 12 bases between. Germline V gene data show CDR1 as SGHRS and CDR2 as YFSETQ. DNA of the CDR3: TGCGCCAGCAGTTTACTACCCGTCTATGGCTACACCTTC. It yields the protein CASSLLPVYGYTF.

The V gene is TRBV27, the J gene TRBJ1-1; D ambiguous. The CDR3 consists of 15 residues. Trimming stripped 1 base from V and 4 bases from J, with 13 bases between. Per germline, CDR1 MNHEY and CDR2 SMNVEV (reference sequence). The CDR3 sequence: CASSLFGVKGTEAFF. CDR3 coding DNA: TGTGCCAGCAGTTTATTCGGAGTGAAGGGCACTGAAGCTTTCTTT.

The chain links TRBV27 to TRBJ1-2; no reliable D call. The ends were cut back, 5 bases at V and 8 bases at J, with 21 bases in the middle. The CDR3 extends over 15 amino acids. Germline V gives CDR1 MNHEY, CDR2 SMNVEV (reference sequence). The CDR3 here is CASSTNSQLGGGYTF. In DNA form, the CDR3 reads TGTGCCAGCAGTACTAACAGTCAGCTGGGTGGGGGCTACACCTTC.

CDR3 loop: CASSQQGAFNSPLHF. The CDR3 nucleotides are TGTGCCAGCAGTCAGCAGGGGGCATTTAATTCACCCCTCCACTTT. The chain couples TRBV6-5 to TRBJ1-6, with 8 bases matching TRBD1. This CDR3 is 15 amino acids long. Germline CDR1 MNHEY, CDR2 SVGAGI. V lost 5 bases, J lost 6 bases, and 6 bases stayed unmatched.

The rearrangement joins TRBV10-3 to TRBJ1-3, with D uncertain. This CDR3 spans 15 amino acids. Germline V CDR1 and CDR2: ENHRY, SYGVKD. The V end was cut by 5 bases, the J end by 0 bases, with 11 bases between. The DNA for the CDR3 is TGTGCCATCAGTTTTCAGCCGAACTCTGGAAACACCATATATTTT. It translates to CAISFQPNSGNTIYF.

V gene TRBV6-5 combines with J gene TRBJ1-4; a weak D match, TRBD1 (5 bases). V lost 6 bases and J lost 11, with 10 bases in between. Per germline, CDR1 MNHEY and CDR2 SVGAGI. CDR3 length: 11 amino acids. CDR3 sequence reads: CASSNRNKLFF. CDR3 in DNA: TGTGCCAGCAGCAACAGGAATAAACTGTTTTTT.